Below are 16 T cell receptor beta chains sequenced from a single sample in a study of cytomegalovirus exposure and HLA in healthy donors. Both 60 Vbeta primers and 13 Jbeta primers went into the PCR. Sequencing used immunoSEQ multiplex PCR; TCRdb keeps in-frame clones, though not all of them. Of some 120,000 clones detected, approximately 85% appear once; the ten largest clones hold roughly 12%. The specimen sequenced was PBMCs. Receptors were obtained from a male donor in good health and CMV-seropositive.

This clone was counted once. The genes are TRBV28 and TRBJ2-7, with 9 bases fitting TRBD2. Trimming cost V 10 bases and J 3 bases; bases outside gene matches: 4. This CDR3 has 12 amino acids. The germline gives CDR1 MDHEN, CDR2 SYDVKM. DNA of the CDR3: TGTGCCACAAGGACTAGCGTCTACGAGCAGTACTTC. This encodes CATRTSVYEQYF.

The chain recombines TRBV19 with TRBJ2-3; possibly TRBD1 for D (5 bases). CDR3 size: 13 residues. The V gene lost 5 bases and the J gene lost 4 bases, with 10 bases spanning the gap. Germline V gene data show CDR1 as LNHDA and CDR2 as SQIVND (reference sequence). The CDR3 nucleotides are TGTGCCAGTAGTCCCCAGGGTCCAGATACGCAGTATTTT. Translating it yields CASSPQGPDTQYF. Complete variable domain (other parts from reference TRBV19 and TRBJ2-3): DGGITQSPKYLFRKEGQNVTLSCEQNLNHDAMYWYRQDPGQGLRLIYYSQIVNDFQKGDIAEGYSVSREKKESFPLTVTSAQKNPTAFYLCASSPQGPDTQYFGPGTRLTVL.

This chain uses TRBV9 with TRBJ2-3; 9 bases are a match to TRBD1. Trimming took 7 bases from V and 1 from J; bases not matched to a gene: 10. Looked up from germline, CDR1 is SGDLS and CDR2 is YYNGEE. The CDR3 runs 16 residues. CDR3: CASGRQGDLGTDTQYF. CDR3 DNA: TGTGCCAGCGGCCGACAGGGGGATTTAGGCACAGATACGCAGTATTTT.

V is TRBV7-3 and J is TRBJ1-2; D possibly corresponds to TRBD1 (6 bases). The V gene lost 5 bases and the J gene lost 6 bases, with 19 bases spanning the gap. Looked up from germline, CDR1 is SGHTA and CDR2 is FQGTGA. The CDR3 runs 15 residues. CDR3 bases: TGTGCCAGCAGCCGCGGGGGGGAGACAGGAAATGGCTACACCTTC. Translating gives CASSRGGETGNGYTF. The full variable domain, completed using reference TRBV7-3 and TRBJ1-2, is GAGVSQTPSNKVTEKGKYVELRCDPISGHTALYWYRQSLGQGPEFLIYFQGTGAADDSGLPNDRFFAVRPEGSVSTLKIQRTERGDSAVYLCASSRGGETGNGYTFGSGTRLTVV.

This clone was counted a few times. The chain recombines TRBV28 with TRBJ2-5; the D gene is possibly TRBD2 (5 bases). CDR1 is MDHEN and CDR2 is SYDVKM in the germline V gene. CDR3 length: 14 amino acids. Trimming cost V 3 bases and J 2 bases, with 10 bases left between them. The CDR3 DNA sequence: TGTGCCAGCAGTTTTGGGGAGAAACAAGAGACCCAGTACTTC. Amino acid sequence: CASSFGEKQETQYF.

The chain's CDR3 is CASSITGPGGYTF. CDR3 DNA: TGTGCCAGCAGCATAACAGGGCCGGGCGGCTACACCTTC. V gene TRBV5-6 combines with J gene TRBJ1-2; D possibly corresponds to TRBD1 (6 bases). Germline V CDR1 and CDR2: SGHDT, YYEEEE. Trimming left V 4 bases short and J 8 bases short, with 15 bases between. This CDR3 is built from 13 residues.

The chain combines TRBV27 with TRBJ1-2, with 11 nucleotides matching TRBD1. The CDR3 runs to 16 residues. With 3 bases clipped from V and 1 base from J, the junction kept 4 bases outside the gene matches. The germline V gene encodes CDR1 MNHEY and CDR2 SMNVEV (reference sequence). CDR3 DNA: TGTGCCAGCAGTTTTCTGGGGACAGGGGGTAACTATGGCTACACCTTC. It encodes CASSFLGTGGNYGYTF.

The rearrangement joins TRBV30 to TRBJ1-5; TRBD1 matches at 8 bases. The CDR3 loop spans 15 amino acids. V lost 4 bases, J lost 5 bases, and 10 bases stayed unmatched. Germline V gene data show CDR1 as GTSNPN and CDR2 as SVGIG (reference sequence). The CDR3, as DNA: TGTGCCTGGACCGAAGGGACAGGCCAATATCAGCCCCAGCATTTT. It translates to CAWTEGTGQYQPQHF.

The chain uses TRBV12-5 and TRBJ2-2, with a possible D match to TRBD1 (5 bases). CDR3 length equals 15 residues. V was clipped by 3 bases and J by 0 bases, with 8 bases between them. CDR1 is LGHNT and CDR2 is FRNRAP in the germline V gene. In DNA, the CDR3 is TGTGCTAGTGGTTTAGGGGTCGCGAACACCGGGGAGCTGTTTTTT. Translating it yields CASGLGVANTGELFF.

The CDR3 is CASSLKTVAATDTQYF. The CDR3, as DNA: TGTGCCAGCAGCCTAAAAACGGTAGCGGCAACAGATACGCAGTATTTT. The chain recombines TRBV7-3 with TRBJ2-3; weak D call: TRBD2 (6 bases). The CDR3 consists of 16 residues. V was cut by 5 bases and J by 3 bases, with 18 bases left in between. Germline V lookup: CDR1 SGHTA, CDR2 FQGTGA.

V gene TRBV6-4 combines with J gene TRBJ2-1; 7 nucleotides line up with TRBD2. Germline V gives CDR1 MRHNA, CDR2 SNTAGT. This CDR3 spans 15 amino acids. The J segment lost 7 bases and the V segment lost 6 bases, leaving 12 bases of the junction unmatched. Written as DNA, the CDR3 is TGTGCCAGCAGAGGACTGGCGGGAGATCAGAATGAGCAGTTCTTC. Protein sequence: CASRGLAGDQNEQFF.

CDR3 DNA sequence: TGTGCCAGCAGCGCCCACGGGTCGACCCCAGATGAGCAGTTCTTC. It specifies CASSAHGSTPDEQFF. The V call is TRBV9, the J call TRBJ2-1; D gene unclear. CDR1 is SGDLS, CDR2 YYNGEE, per germline. The CDR3 spans 15 residues. Trimming removed 3 bases at V and 8 bases at J, with 18 bases between.

The chain combines TRBV9 with TRBJ2-7; D perhaps matches TRBD2 (7 bases). V was pared by 3 bases and J by 3 bases, with 16 bases between. Germline CDR1 SGDLS, CDR2 YYNGEE. This CDR3 has 15 residues. The CDR3 reads CASSAGRGARYEQYF. The DNA for the CDR3 is TGTGCCAGCAGCGCCGGTCGGGGGGCGCGCTACGAGCAGTACTTC.

The chain carries TRBV19 and TRBJ2-3; 8 positions match TRBD2. CDR3 size: 13 residues. With 6 bases clipped from V and 5 bases from J, the junction kept 4 bases outside the gene matches. Germline V gives CDR1 LNHDA, CDR2 SQIVND (reference sequence). Here the CDR3 reads CASSGRARDTQYF. The DNA for the CDR3 is TGTGCCAGTAGCGGGAGGGCGAGAGATACGCAGTATTTT.

This clone was recorded only once. CDR3 nucleotide sequence: TGTGCCCCCCGGGGGGGGGCGAATGAGCAGTTCTTC. Protein product: CAPRGGANEQFF. The chain has TRBV6-6 and TRBJ2-1, with 8 positions matching TRBD2. This CDR3 has 12 amino acids. Per the germline V gene, CDR1 is MNHNY and CDR2 is SVGAGI (reference sequence). V shed 11 bases and J 7 bases; nucleotides not matched to a gene: 7.

This sequence joins TRBV11-2 and TRBJ2-7, with 8 bases lining up with TRBD2. The CDR3 is 16 residues long. The J segment lost 2 bases and the V segment lost 0 bases, leaving 6 bases of the junction unmatched. Germline assignment: CDR1 SGHAT and CDR2 FQNNGV. For the CDR3, the DNA is TGTGCCAGCAGCTTAGACAGCGGGGGAAGGGCCTACGAGCAGTACTTC. Protein: CASSLDSGGRAYEQYF. Combining the CDR3 with reference TRBV11-2 and TRBJ2-7 gives the whole variable domain EAGVAQSPRYKIIEKRQSVAFWCNPISGHATLYWYQQILGQGPKLLIQFQNNGVVDDSQLPKDRFSAERLKGVDSTLKIQPAKLEDSAVYLCASSLDSGGRAYEQYFGPGTRLTVT.